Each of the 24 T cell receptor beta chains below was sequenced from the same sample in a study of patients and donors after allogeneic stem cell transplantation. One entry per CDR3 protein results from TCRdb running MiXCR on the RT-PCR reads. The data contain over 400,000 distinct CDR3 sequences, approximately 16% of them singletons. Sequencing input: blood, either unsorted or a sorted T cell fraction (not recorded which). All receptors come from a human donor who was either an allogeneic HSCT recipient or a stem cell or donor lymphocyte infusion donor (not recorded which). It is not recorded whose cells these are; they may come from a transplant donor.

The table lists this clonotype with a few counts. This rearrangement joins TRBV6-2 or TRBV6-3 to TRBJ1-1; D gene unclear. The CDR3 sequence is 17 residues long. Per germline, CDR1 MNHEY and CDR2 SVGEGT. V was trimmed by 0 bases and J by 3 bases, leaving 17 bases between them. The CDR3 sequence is CASSYSLRASRDTEAFF. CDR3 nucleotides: TGTGCCAGCAGTTACTCGCTGAGGGCGAGTAGGGACACTGAAGCTTTCTTT.

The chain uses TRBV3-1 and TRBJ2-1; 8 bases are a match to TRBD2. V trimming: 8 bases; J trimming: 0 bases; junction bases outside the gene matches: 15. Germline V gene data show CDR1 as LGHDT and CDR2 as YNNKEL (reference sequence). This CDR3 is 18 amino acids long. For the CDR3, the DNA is TGTGCCAGCCTCCCGGGACTAGGAAGGAGGGGCTCCTACAATGAGCAGTTCTTC. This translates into CASLPGLGRRGSYNEQFF.

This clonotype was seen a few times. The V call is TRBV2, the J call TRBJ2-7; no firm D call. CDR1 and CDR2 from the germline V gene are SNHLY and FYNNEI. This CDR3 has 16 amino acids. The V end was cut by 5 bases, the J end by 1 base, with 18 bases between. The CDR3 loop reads CASSTIWAYRSYEQYF. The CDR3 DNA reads TGTGCCAGCAGTACGATCTGGGCTTACCGGTCCTACGAGCAGTACTTC. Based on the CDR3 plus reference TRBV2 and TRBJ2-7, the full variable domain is EPEVTQTPSHQVTQMGQEVILRCVPISNHLYFYWYRQILGQKVEFLVSFYNNEISEKSEIFDDQFSVERPDGSNFTLKIRSTKLEDSAMYFCASSTIWAYRSYEQYFGPGTRLTVT.

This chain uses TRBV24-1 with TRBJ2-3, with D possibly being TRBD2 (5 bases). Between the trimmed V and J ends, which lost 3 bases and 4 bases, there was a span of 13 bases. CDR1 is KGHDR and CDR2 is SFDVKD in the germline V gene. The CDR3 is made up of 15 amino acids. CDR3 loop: CATSDPSGSADTQYF. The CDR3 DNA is TGTGCCACCAGTGATCCTTCGGGGAGCGCAGATACGCAGTATTTT.

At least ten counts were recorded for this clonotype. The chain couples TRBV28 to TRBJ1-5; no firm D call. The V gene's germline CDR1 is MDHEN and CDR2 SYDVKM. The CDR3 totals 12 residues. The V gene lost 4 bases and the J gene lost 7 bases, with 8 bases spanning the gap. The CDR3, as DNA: TGTGCCAGCAGTTCCTCAGGACAGCCCCAGCATTTT. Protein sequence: CASSSSGQPQHF.

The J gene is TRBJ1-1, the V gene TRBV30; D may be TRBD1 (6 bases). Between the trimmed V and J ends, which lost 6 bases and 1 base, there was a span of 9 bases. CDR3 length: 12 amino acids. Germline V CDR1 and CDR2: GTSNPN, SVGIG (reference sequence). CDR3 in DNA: TGTGCCTGCCCGACAGGGAACACTGAAGCTTTCTTT. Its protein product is CACPTGNTEAFF.

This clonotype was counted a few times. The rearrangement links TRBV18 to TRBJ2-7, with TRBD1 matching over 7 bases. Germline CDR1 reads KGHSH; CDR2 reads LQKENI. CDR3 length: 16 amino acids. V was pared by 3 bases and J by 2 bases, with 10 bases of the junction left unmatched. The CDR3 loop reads CASSPPMGQRPYEQYF. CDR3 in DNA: TGTGCCAGCTCACCCCCGATGGGACAGAGACCCTACGAGCAGTACTTC.

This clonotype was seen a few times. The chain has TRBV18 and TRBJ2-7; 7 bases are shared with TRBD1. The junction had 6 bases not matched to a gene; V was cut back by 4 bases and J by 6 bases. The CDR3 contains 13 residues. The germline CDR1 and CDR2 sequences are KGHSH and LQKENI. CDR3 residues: CASSQQQGSEQYF. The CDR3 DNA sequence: TGTGCCAGCTCACAACAACAGGGGAGCGAGCAGTACTTC.

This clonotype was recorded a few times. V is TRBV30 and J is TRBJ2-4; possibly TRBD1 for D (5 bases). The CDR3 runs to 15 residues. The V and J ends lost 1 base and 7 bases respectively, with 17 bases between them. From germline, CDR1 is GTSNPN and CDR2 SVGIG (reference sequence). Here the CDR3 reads CAWSADVGRANIQYF. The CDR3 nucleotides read TGTGCCTGGAGTGCCGACGTGGGCAGGGCGAACATTCAGTACTTC.

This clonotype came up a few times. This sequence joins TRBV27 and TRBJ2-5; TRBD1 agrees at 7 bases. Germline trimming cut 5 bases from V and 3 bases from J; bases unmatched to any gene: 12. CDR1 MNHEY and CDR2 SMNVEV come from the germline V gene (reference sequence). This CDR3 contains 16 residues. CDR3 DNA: TGTGCCAGCAGTCCACAGGGGTGGGGTATGGAAGAGACCCAGTACTTC. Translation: CASSPQGWGMEETQYF.

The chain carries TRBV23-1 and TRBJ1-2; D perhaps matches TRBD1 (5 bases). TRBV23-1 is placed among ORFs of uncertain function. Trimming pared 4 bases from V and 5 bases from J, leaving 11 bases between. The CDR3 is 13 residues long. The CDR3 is CASSRGNTYGYTF. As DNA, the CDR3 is TGCGCCAGCAGTCGGGGGAATACTTATGGCTACACCTTC.

The CDR3 sequence: CASSPTLGQTLDGYTF. Here the CDR3 DNA reads TGCGCCAGCAGCCCGACCCTGGGACAGACTTTAGATGGCTACACCTTC. This chain links TRBV5-1 with TRBJ1-2, with 7 bases aligning to TRBD1. Trimming removed 4 bases from V and 6 bases from J; junction bases left unmatched: 15. The germline V gene encodes CDR1 SGHRS and CDR2 YFSETQ. The CDR3 runs to 16 residues.

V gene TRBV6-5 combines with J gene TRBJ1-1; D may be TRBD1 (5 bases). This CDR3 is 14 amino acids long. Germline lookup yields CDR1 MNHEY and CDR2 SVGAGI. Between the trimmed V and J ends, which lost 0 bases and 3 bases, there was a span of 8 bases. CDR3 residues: CASSYSEGYTEAFF. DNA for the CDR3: TGTGCCAGCAGTTACTCAGAGGGGTACACTGAAGCTTTCTTT.

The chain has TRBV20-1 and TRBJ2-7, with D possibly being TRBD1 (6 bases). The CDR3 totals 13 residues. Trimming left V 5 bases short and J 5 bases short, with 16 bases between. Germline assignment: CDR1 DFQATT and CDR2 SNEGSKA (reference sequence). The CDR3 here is CSAERGSRHEQYF. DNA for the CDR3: TGCAGTGCTGAGAGGGGGAGTAGGCACGAGCAGTACTTC.

CDR3 coding DNA: TGCAGCGCCTATACAGGGGGGTATGGCTACACCTTC. Protein product: CSAYTGGYGYTF. The chain joins TRBV29-1 to TRBJ1-2; TRBD1 agrees at 8 bases. V lost 7 bases to trimming and J lost 5 bases; unmatched junction nucleotides: 6. CDR1 is SQVTM and CDR2 is ANQGSEA in the germline V gene. The CDR3 has 12 amino acids.

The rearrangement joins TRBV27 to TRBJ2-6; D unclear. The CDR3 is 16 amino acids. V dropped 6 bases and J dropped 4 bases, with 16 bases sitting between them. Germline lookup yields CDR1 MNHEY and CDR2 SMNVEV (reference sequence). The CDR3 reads CASSLEATGGANVLTF. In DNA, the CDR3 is TGTGCCAGCAGCCTTGAAGCGACCGGGGGGGCCAACGTCCTGACTTTC.

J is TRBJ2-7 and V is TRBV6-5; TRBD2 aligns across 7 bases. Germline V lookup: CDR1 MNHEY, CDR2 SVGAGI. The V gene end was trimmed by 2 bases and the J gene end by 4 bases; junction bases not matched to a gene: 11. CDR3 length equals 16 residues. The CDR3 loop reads CASSYGEGRGAYEQYF. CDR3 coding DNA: TGTGCCAGCAGTTACGGGGAGGGTCGAGGGGCTTACGAGCAGTACTTC.

The CDR3 DNA reads TGTGCCAGTGCTCTCCGGGACAGACTACCCTACGAGCAGTACTTC. The encoded protein is CASALRDRLPYEQYF. The chain carries TRBV27 and TRBJ2-7; 7 bases line up with TRBD1. Germline V gives CDR1 MNHEY, CDR2 SMNVEV (reference sequence). The CDR3 has 15 residues. Germline trimming cut 9 bases from V and 2 bases from J; bases unmatched to any gene: 13.

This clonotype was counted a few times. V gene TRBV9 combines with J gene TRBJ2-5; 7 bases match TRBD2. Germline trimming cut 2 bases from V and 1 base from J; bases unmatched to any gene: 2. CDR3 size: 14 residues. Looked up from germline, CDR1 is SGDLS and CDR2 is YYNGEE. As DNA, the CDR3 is TGTGCCAGCAGCGTTAGCGGGCTCCAAGAGACCCAGTACTTC. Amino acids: CASSVSGLQETQYF. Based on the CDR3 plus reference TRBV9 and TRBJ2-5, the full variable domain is DSGVTQTPKHLITATGQRVTLRCSPRSGDLSVYWYQQSLDQGLQFLIQYYNGEERAKGNILERFSAQQFPDLHSELNLSSLELGDSALYFCASSVSGLQETQYFGPGTRLLVL.

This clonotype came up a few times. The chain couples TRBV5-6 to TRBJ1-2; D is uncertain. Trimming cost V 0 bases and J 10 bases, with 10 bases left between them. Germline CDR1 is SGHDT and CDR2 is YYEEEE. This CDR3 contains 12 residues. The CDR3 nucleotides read TGTGCCAGCAGCTTGGATGTGGGATACTACACCTTC. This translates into CASSLDVGYYTF.

In nucleotides, the CDR3 is TGTGCCAGCAGCTTCCCGACTAGCGGGAGTCCCCATGAGCAGTTCTTC. Translating it yields CASSFPTSGSPHEQFF. The V call is TRBV7-8, the J call TRBJ2-1; 12 bases are a match to TRBD2. V shed 3 bases, J shed 8 bases, and the junction held 8 bases outside the gene matches. Germline V lookup: CDR1 SGHVS, CDR2 FQNEAQ. The CDR3 sequence is 16 residues long.

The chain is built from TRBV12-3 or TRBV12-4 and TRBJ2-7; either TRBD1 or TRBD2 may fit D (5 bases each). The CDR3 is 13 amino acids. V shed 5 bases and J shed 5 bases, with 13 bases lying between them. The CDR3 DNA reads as TGTGCCAGCAGTCCCCGGGGCATCGACGAGCAGTACTTC. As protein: CASSPRGIDEQYF.

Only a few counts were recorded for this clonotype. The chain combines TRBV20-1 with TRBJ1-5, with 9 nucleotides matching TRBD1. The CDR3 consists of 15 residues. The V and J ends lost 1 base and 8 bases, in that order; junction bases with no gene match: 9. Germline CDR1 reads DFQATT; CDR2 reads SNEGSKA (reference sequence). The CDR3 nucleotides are TGCAGTGCTAGAGGTGGGGGACAGGGTTATGAGCCCCAGCATTTT. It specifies CSARGGGQGYEPQHF.

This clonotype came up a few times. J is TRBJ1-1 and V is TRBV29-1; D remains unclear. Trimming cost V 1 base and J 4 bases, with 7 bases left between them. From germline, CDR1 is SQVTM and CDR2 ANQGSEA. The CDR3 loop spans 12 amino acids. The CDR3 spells CSVEALGTEAFF. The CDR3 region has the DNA TGCAGCGTTGAAGCCCTAGGCACTGAAGCTTTCTTT.